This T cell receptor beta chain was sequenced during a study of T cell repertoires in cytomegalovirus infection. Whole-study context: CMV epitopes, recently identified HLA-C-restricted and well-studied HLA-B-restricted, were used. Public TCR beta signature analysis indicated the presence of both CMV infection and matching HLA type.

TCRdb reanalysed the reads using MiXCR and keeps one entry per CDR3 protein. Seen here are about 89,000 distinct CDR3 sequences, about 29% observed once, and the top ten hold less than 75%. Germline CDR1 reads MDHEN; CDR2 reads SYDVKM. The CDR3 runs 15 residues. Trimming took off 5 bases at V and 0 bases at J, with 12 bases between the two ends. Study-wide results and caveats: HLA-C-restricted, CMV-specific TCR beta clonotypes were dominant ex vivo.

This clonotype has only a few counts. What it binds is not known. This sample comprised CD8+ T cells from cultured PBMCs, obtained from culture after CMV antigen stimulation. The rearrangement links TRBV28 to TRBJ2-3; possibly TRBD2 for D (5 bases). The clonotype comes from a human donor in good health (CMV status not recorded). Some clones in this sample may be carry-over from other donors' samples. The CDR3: CASSADLPSTDTQYF. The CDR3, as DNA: TGTGCCAGCAGTGCGGACTTACCTAGCACAGATACGCAGTATTTT.